This TCR beta chain was sequenced during a study of OX40 agonist ivuxolimab in advanced cancers. The V and J ends lost 7 bases and 6 bases, in that order; junction bases with no gene match: 7. CDR3 size: 13 residues. CDR1 and CDR2 from the germline V gene are SNHLY and FYNNEI. TCRdb's table, derived via immunoSEQ multiplex PCR, lists solely in-frame clones and lacks some. The sample shows 60,000 to 100,000 clones, around 93% of them seen only once. The source was CD4+ or CD8+ T cells sorted from blood, collected in a trial of the OX40 agonist ivuxolimab. The V and J genes are TRBV2 and TRBJ2-7; 9 positions agree with TRBD1. This TCR was sampled from an adult with an advanced solid tumor such as melanoma, head and neck, liver or kidney cancer. The CDR3 protein is CASNTGGLLEQYF. Here the CDR3 DNA reads TGTGCCAGCAATACAGGGGGCTTGCTCGAGCAGTACTTC. Together with reference TRBV2 and TRBJ2-7, the CDR3 gives the full variable domain: EPEVTQTPSHQVTQMGQEVILRCVPISNHLYFYWYRQILGQKVEFLVSFYNNEISEKSEIFDDQFSVERPDGSNFTLKIRSTKLEDSAMYFCASNTGGLLEQYFGPGTRLTVT.